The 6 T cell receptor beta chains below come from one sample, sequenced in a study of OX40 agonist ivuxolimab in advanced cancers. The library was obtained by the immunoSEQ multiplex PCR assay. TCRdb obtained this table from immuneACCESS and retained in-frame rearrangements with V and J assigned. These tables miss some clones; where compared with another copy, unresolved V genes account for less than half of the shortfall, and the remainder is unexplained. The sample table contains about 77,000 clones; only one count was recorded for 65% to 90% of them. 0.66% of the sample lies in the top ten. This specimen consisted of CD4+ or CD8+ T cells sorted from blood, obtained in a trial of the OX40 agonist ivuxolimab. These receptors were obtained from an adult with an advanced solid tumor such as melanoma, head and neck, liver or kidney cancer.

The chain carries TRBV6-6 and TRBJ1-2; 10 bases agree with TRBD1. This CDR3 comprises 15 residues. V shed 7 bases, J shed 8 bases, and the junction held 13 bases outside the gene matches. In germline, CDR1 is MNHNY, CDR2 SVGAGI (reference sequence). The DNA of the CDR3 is TGTGCCAGCAAGACCGGGACAGGGGAACATCGGGGCTACACCTTC. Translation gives CASKTGTGEHRGYTF.

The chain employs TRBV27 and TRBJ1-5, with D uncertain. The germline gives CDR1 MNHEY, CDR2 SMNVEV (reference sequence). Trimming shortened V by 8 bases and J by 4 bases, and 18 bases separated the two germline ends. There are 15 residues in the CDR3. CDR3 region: CASALVGRLNQPQHF. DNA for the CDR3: TGTGCCAGCGCGCTCGTCGGACGGTTAAATCAGCCCCAGCATTTT.

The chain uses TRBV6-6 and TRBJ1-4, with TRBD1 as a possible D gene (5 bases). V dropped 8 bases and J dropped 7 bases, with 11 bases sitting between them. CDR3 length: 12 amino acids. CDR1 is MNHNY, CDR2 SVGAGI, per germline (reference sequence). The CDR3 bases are TGTGCCAGCGATTCAGGGTCTGAAAAACTGTTTTTT. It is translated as CASDSGSEKLFF.

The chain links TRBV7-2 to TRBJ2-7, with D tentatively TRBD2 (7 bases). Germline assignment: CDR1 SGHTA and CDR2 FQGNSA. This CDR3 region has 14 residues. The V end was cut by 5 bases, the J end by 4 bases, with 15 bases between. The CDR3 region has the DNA TGTGCCAGCAGCGCGGGGGCAGGGGAATACGAGCAGTACTTC. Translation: CASSAGAGEYEQYF.

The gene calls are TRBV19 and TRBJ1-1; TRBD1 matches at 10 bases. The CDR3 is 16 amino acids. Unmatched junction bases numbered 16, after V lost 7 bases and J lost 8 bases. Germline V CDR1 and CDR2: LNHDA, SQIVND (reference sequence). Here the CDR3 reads CASTPGQGFLGSEAFF. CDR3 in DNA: TGTGCCAGTACCCCGGGACAGGGGTTTCTGGGCTCCGAAGCTTTCTTT.

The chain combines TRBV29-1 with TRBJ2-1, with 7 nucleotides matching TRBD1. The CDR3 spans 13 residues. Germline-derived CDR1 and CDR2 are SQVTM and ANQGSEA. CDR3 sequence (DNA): TGCGGCACTAGGGGACAGATTTACAATGAGCAGTTCTTC. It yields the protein CGTRGQIYNEQFF.